This is a list of T cell receptor beta chains from one sample in a study of T cells in Graves' hyperthyroidism and ophthalmopathy. TCRdb re-called the multiplex PCR reads with MiXCR, one entry per CDR3 protein. The sample includes 470,000 or so distinct CDR3 sequences, less than 25% of them seen just once. What was sequenced was blood. Receptors were obtained from a man aged 18 to 30 with Graves' hyperthyroidism. The CDR3 runs from the conserved cysteine through the conserved F or W. Each record gives: V gene, J gene, D gene, clone size, CDR3 DNA, CDR3 protein. D genes are given only for firm matches. Only some rows state a clone size, as once, few, many or a class for expanded clones.

V gene: TRBV19
J gene: TRBJ1-1
D gene: .
clone size: many
CDR3 DNA: TGTGCCAGTAGTATGGGAACAGGAGGGATCTTTAATGAAGCTTTCTTT
CDR3 protein: CASSMGTGGIFNEAFF

V gene: TRBV20-1
J gene: TRBJ1-1
D gene: .
clone size: .
CDR3 DNA: TGCAGTGCTAGAGTGTTGACTGCCAACACTGAAGCTTTCTTT
CDR3 protein: CSARVLTANTEAFF

V gene: TRBV25-1
J gene: TRBJ2-2
D gene: .
clone size: many
CDR3 DNA: TGTGCCAGCAGTGAAAGTAGATTCGGGGAGCTGTTTTTT
CDR3 protein: CASSESRFGELFF

V gene: TRBV6-1
J gene: TRBJ2-7
D gene: TRBD2
clone size: once
CDR3 DNA: TGTGCCAGCAGTCTCCGGGCGGGAGATTCGTTCGAGCAGTACTTC
CDR3 protein: CASSLRAGDSFEQYF

V gene: TRBV12-5
J gene: TRBJ2-5
D gene: .
clone size: many
CDR3 DNA: TGTGCTAGTGGATTGGACCTTGAGGAGCGGAAGACCCAGTACTTC
CDR3 protein: CASGLDLEERKTQYF

V gene: TRBV7-2
J gene: TRBJ2-7
D gene: TRBD2
clone size: few
CDR3 DNA: TGTGCCAGCAGCTCCGGGACTAGCGGGAACTACGAGCAGTACTTC
CDR3 protein: CASSSGTSGNYEQYF

V gene: TRBV6-5
J gene: TRBJ2-7
D gene: TRBD1
clone size: .
CDR3 DNA: TGTGCCAGCAGTTACGCGAGGGGACAGGGGGATTCCTACGAGCAGTACTTC
CDR3 protein: CASSYARGQGDSYEQYF

V gene: TRBV6-2/TRBV6-3
J gene: TRBJ1-2
D gene: .
clone size: .
CDR3 DNA: TGTGCCATCAGTTCCGGGACGTTCTATGGCTACACCTTC
CDR3 protein: CAISSGTFYGYTF

V gene: TRBV3-1
J gene: TRBJ2-7
D gene: .
clone size: many
CDR3 DNA: TGTGCCAGCAGCCAAGAAGGGACGGATGACAGCTCCTACGAGCAGTACTTC
CDR3 protein: CASSQEGTDDSSYEQYF

V gene: TRBV28
J gene: TRBJ1-6
D gene: .
clone size: many
CDR3 DNA: TGTGCCGGGGGAGGGCTCGAAGATTCACCCCTCCACTTT
CDR3 protein: CAGGGLEDSPLHF

V gene: TRBV7-9
J gene: TRBJ1-1
D gene: .
clone size: many
CDR3 DNA: TGTGCCAGCAGCTTAGTTCGGGTTTGGGGCACTGAAGCTTTCTTT
CDR3 protein: CASSLVRVWGTEAFF

V gene: TRBV19
J gene: TRBJ2-5
D gene: .
clone size: many
CDR3 DNA: TGTGCCAGTAGTATAGGGGGATGGGAGACCCAGTACTTC
CDR3 protein: CASSIGGWETQYF

V gene: TRBV7-6
J gene: TRBJ2-1
D gene: .
clone size: .
CDR3 DNA: TGTGCCAGCAGCTTAGTAGGGGGAAACAATGAGCAGTTCTTC
CDR3 protein: CASSLVGGNNEQFF

V gene: TRBV12-3/TRBV12-4
J gene: TRBJ1-1
D gene: .
clone size: .
CDR3 DNA: TGTGCCAGCAGTTTTTCGGGAGACGGCACTGAAGCTTTCTTT
CDR3 protein: CASSFSGDGTEAFF

V gene: TRBV6-1
J gene: TRBJ1-2
D gene: .
clone size: few
CDR3 DNA: TGTGCCAGCAGTGAAGCCGCCCGGGCCGCTAACTATGGCTACACCTTC
CDR3 protein: CASSEAARAANYGYTF

V gene: TRBV12-3/TRBV12-4
J gene: TRBJ1-1
D gene: .
clone size: many
CDR3 DNA: TGTGCCAGCAGTCAAACCCAAGGGGCTTTCTTT
CDR3 protein: CASSQTQGAFF

V gene: TRBV3-1
J gene: TRBJ2-2
D gene: TRBD2
clone size: few
CDR3 DNA: TGTGCCAGCAGCCCTTCAGCGGGGGAGAACGGGGAGCTGTTTTTT
CDR3 protein: CASSPSAGENGELFF

V gene: TRBV28
J gene: TRBJ2-7
D gene: TRBD2
clone size: .
CDR3 DNA: TGTGCCAGCAGCTTCGGGACTACTAGGCACTACGAGCAGTACTTC
CDR3 protein: CASSFGTTRHYEQYF

V gene: TRBV6-5
J gene: TRBJ1-3
D gene: .
clone size: many
CDR3 DNA: TGTGCCAGCAGTTCCCGACAGTTTCACTCTGGAAACACCATATATTTT
CDR3 protein: CASSSRQFHSGNTIYF

V gene: TRBV6-1
J gene: TRBJ1-6
D gene: .
clone size: .
CDR3 DNA: TGTGCCAGCAGTCGTAAGGTAGCAAATTCACCCCTCCACTTT
CDR3 protein: CASSRKVANSPLHF

V gene: TRBV12-3/TRBV12-4
J gene: TRBJ1-2
D gene: TRBD1
clone size: many
CDR3 DNA: TGTGCCAGCAGCACAGGGGGCAAGGGCTATGGCTACACCTTC
CDR3 protein: CASSTGGKGYGYTF

V gene: TRBV2
J gene: TRBJ2-7
D gene: .
clone size: once
CDR3 DNA: TGTGCCAGCAGGCTAGGCTCACGGGAGCAGTACTTC
CDR3 protein: CASRLGSREQYF

V gene: TRBV10-3
J gene: TRBJ1-2
D gene: .
clone size: many
CDR3 DNA: TGTGCCATCAGTGAGGAACAGGAAGCTAACTATGGCTACACCTTC
CDR3 protein: CAISEEQEANYGYTF

V gene: TRBV27
J gene: TRBJ2-2
D gene: TRBD1
clone size: .
CDR3 DNA: TGTGCCAGCAGTTTACGCTATGTGGACAGGGGTGGCGGGGAGCTGTTTTTT
CDR3 protein: CASSLRYVDRGGGELFF

V gene: TRBV20-1
J gene: TRBJ1-5
D gene: .
clone size: .
CDR3 DNA: TGCAGTGCCATGAGAAGCGGGGGCCCTCAGCCCCAGCATTTT
CDR3 protein: CSAMRSGGPQPQHF

V gene: TRBV5-1
J gene: TRBJ1-1
D gene: .
clone size: many
CDR3 DNA: TGCGCCAGCAGAACAGCGGGGAACACTGAAGCTTTCTTT
CDR3 protein: CASRTAGNTEAFF

V gene: TRBV2
J gene: TRBJ2-7
D gene: TRBD2
clone size: many
CDR3 DNA: TGTGCCAGCAAAAATTGGGGAGCGGGGGACGTCCACGAGCAGTACTTC
CDR3 protein: CASKNWGAGDVHEQYF

V gene: TRBV7-9
J gene: TRBJ1-2
D gene: .
clone size: many
CDR3 DNA: TGTGCCAGCAGCTTAGAGGGCAGGAGGAGCTACACCTTC
CDR3 protein: CASSLEGRRSYTF

V gene: TRBV6-1
J gene: TRBJ1-5
D gene: .
clone size: many
CDR3 DNA: TGTGCCAGCAGTCGCTTCAATCAGCCCCAGCATTTT
CDR3 protein: CASSRFNQPQHF

V gene: TRBV30
J gene: TRBJ2-2
D gene: TRBD2
clone size: many
CDR3 DNA: TGTGCCTGGAGTGGGTACGGGGGGACGAACACCGGGGAGCTGTTTTTT
CDR3 protein: CAWSGYGGTNTGELFF

V gene: TRBV2
J gene: TRBJ2-5
D gene: TRBD2
clone size: .
CDR3 DNA: TGTGCCAGCAAACTAGCGGAGTACCAAGAGACCCAGTACTTC
CDR3 protein: CASKLAEYQETQYF

V gene: TRBV28
J gene: TRBJ1-2
D gene: TRBD1
clone size: .
CDR3 DNA: TGTGCCAGCAGGCATATGAGGGGGACAGGGGCAAACTATGGCTACACCTTC
CDR3 protein: CASRHMRGTGANYGYTF

V gene: TRBV11-2
J gene: TRBJ2-5
D gene: .
clone size: many
CDR3 DNA: TGTGCCAGCAGCTTCCGGGACTCGAACCGGGGGACCCAGTACTTC
CDR3 protein: CASSFRDSNRGTQYF

V gene: TRBV24-1
J gene: TRBJ1-5
D gene: TRBD1
clone size: many
CDR3 DNA: TGTGCCACTACTCGACAGGGGGCAGGCGGAAGCAATCAGCCCCAGCATTTT
CDR3 protein: CATTRQGAGGSNQPQHF

V gene: TRBV6-1
J gene: TRBJ2-6
D gene: .
clone size: .
CDR3 DNA: TGTGCCAGCCTCCAAGCGGCAGACAACGCACTATCCTCTGGGGCCAACGTCCTGACTTTC
CDR3 protein: CASLQAADNALSSGANVLTF

V gene: TRBV7-9
J gene: TRBJ2-7
D gene: TRBD1
clone size: .
CDR3 DNA: TGTGCCAGCAGCTTAGTCCGCGACAGGGGGGACGAGCAGTACTTC
CDR3 protein: CASSLVRDRGDEQYF

V gene: TRBV6-5
J gene: TRBJ1-2
D gene: .
clone size: many
CDR3 DNA: TGTGCCAGCAGACAGGCGTCCTATGGCTACACCTTC
CDR3 protein: CASRQASYGYTF

V gene: TRBV2
J gene: TRBJ2-5
D gene: TRBD2
clone size: .
CDR3 DNA: TGTGCCAGCAGTGAACTAGCGGGATTGGAGACCCAGTACTTC
CDR3 protein: CASSELAGLETQYF

V gene: TRBV4-2
J gene: TRBJ1-2
D gene: .
clone size: many
CDR3 DNA: TGTGCCAGCAGCAAAGACAGGTCCTATGGCTACACCTTC
CDR3 protein: CASSKDRSYGYTF

V gene: TRBV20-1
J gene: TRBJ1-6
D gene: .
clone size: .
CDR3 DNA: TGCAGTGCTTCAGGGGCCTCTGGGGGCTCCTATAATTCACCCCTCCACTTT
CDR3 protein: CSASGASGGSYNSPLHF

V gene: TRBV6-5
J gene: TRBJ2-7
D gene: .
clone size: many
CDR3 DNA: TGTGCCAGCAGTTGGAATCCCGAGCAGGGGATGATGGAGCAGTACTTC
CDR3 protein: CASSWNPEQGMMEQYF

V gene: TRBV6-5
J gene: TRBJ2-7
D gene: .
clone size: many
CDR3 DNA: TGTGCCAGCAGTTATCAGGGTAGCCACGAGCAGTACTTC
CDR3 protein: CASSYQGSHEQYF

V gene: TRBV6-1
J gene: TRBJ1-5
D gene: .
clone size: many
CDR3 DNA: TGTGCCAGCAGTGGGGATAGACAGGTCTTTTTTAGCAATCAGCCCCAGCATTTT
CDR3 protein: CASSGDRQVFFSNQPQHF

V gene: TRBV28
J gene: TRBJ2-4
D gene: TRBD1
clone size: many
CDR3 DNA: TGTGCCAGCAGCGCCGGGACAGGGAAAAACATTCAGTACTTC
CDR3 protein: CASSAGTGKNIQYF

V gene: TRBV4-2
J gene: TRBJ2-7
D gene: TRBD2
clone size: few
CDR3 DNA: TGTGCCAGCAGCCAAGCCGGGGGGATTACCTACGAGCAGTACTTC
CDR3 protein: CASSQAGGITYEQYF

V gene: TRBV10-3
J gene: TRBJ1-2
D gene: .
clone size: .
CDR3 DNA: TGTGCCATCAGTGATGGGACTTCCACCTATGGCTACACCTTC
CDR3 protein: CAISDGTSTYGYTF

V gene: TRBV28
J gene: TRBJ1-3
D gene: .
clone size: many
CDR3 DNA: TGTGCCAGCAGACGGCGGAGGGTCTCTGGAAACACCATATATTTT
CDR3 protein: CASRRRRVSGNTIYF

V gene: TRBV6-5
J gene: TRBJ2-7
D gene: .
clone size: many
CDR3 DNA: TGTGCCAGCAGTTACCGGGGCTTGGGTCACGAGCAGTACTTC
CDR3 protein: CASSYRGLGHEQYF

V gene: TRBV7-9
J gene: TRBJ2-5
D gene: .
clone size: few
CDR3 DNA: TGTGCCAGCAGCACTAGGGACCTCTACCAAGAGACCCAGTACTTC
CDR3 protein: CASSTRDLYQETQYF

V gene: TRBV6-1
J gene: TRBJ2-2
D gene: .
clone size: many
CDR3 DNA: TGTGCCAGCCTTAGAAGTAGCGGGGAGCTGTTTTTT
CDR3 protein: CASLRSSGELFF

V gene: TRBV3-1
J gene: TRBJ2-5
D gene: TRBD1
clone size: many
CDR3 DNA: TGTGCCAGCAGCCACGGGACAGGGGGAGAGACCCAGTACTTC
CDR3 protein: CASSHGTGGETQYF

V gene: TRBV12-3/TRBV12-4
J gene: TRBJ2-7
D gene: TRBD2
clone size: few
CDR3 DNA: TGTGCCAGCGGCCCGAGCGGGGGGGATTACGAGCAGTACTTC
CDR3 protein: CASGPSGGDYEQYF

V gene: TRBV2
J gene: TRBJ2-5
D gene: .
clone size: .
CDR3 DNA: TGTGCCAGCGAAACCGGGGTCCAAGAGACCCAGTACTTC
CDR3 protein: CASETGVQETQYF

V gene: TRBV12-5
J gene: TRBJ2-7
D gene: .
clone size: .
CDR3 DNA: TGTGCTAGTCTTATCGGGAGCGCCTACGAGCAGTACTTC
CDR3 protein: CASLIGSAYEQYF

V gene: TRBV6-1
J gene: TRBJ2-5
D gene: .
clone size: many
CDR3 DNA: TGTGCCAGCAGTCCCCTTTTTAGGGCAGGGGAAGAGACCCAGTACTTC
CDR3 protein: CASSPLFRAGEETQYF

V gene: TRBV2
J gene: TRBJ2-5
D gene: .
clone size: many
CDR3 DNA: TGTGCCAGCAGGGTAACTCTCTTCCAAGAGACCCAGTACTTC
CDR3 protein: CASRVTLFQETQYF

V gene: TRBV12-3/TRBV12-4
J gene: TRBJ2-7
D gene: .
clone size: many
CDR3 DNA: TGTGCCAGCAGTTTATCGTCCGGACGGGGAACCTACGAGCAGTACTTC
CDR3 protein: CASSLSSGRGTYEQYF

V gene: TRBV25-1
J gene: TRBJ1-3
D gene: .
clone size: many
CDR3 DNA: TGTGCCAGCAGTCCGTTGGGTCGAATCTCTGGAAACACCATATATTTT
CDR3 protein: CASSPLGRISGNTIYF